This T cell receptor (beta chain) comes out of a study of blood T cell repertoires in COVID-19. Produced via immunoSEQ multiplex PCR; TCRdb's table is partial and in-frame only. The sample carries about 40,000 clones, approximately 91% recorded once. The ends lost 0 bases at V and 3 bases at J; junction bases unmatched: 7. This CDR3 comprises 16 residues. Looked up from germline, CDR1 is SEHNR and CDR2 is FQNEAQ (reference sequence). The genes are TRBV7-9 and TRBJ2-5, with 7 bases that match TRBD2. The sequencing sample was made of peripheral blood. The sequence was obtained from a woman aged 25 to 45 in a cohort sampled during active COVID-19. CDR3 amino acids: CASSLASWGGEETQYF. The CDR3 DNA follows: TGTGCCAGCAGCTTAGCTTCCTGGGGAGGGGAAGAGACCCAGTACTTC.